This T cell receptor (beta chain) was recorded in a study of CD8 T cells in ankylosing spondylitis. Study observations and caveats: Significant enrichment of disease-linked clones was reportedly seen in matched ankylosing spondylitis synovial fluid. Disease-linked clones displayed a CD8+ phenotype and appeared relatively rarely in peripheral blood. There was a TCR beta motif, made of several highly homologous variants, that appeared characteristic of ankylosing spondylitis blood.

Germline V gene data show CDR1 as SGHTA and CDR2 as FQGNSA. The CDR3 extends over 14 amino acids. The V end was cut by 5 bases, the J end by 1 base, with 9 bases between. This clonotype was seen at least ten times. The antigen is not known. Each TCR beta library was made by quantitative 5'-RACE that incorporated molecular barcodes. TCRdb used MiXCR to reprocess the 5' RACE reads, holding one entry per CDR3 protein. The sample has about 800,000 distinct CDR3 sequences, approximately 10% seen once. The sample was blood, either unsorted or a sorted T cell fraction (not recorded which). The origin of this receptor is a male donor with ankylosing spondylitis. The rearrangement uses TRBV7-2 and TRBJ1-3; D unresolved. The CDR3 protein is CASSAPRSGNTIYF. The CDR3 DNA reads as TGTGCCAGCAGCGCTCCAAGATCTGGAAACACCATATATTTT.